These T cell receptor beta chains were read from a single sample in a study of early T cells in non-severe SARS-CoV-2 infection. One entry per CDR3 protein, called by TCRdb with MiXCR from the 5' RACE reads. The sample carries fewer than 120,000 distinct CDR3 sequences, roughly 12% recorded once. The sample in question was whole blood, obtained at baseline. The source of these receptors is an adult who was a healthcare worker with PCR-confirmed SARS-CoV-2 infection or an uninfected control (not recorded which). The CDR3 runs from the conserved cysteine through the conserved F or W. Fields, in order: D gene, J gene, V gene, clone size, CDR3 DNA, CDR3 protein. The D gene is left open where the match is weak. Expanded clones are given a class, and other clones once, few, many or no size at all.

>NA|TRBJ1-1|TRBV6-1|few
TGTGCCAGTTCCTACAGGGTAGGGTACACTGAAGCTTTCTTT
CASSYRVGYTEAFF
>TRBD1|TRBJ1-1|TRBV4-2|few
TGTGCCAGCAGCCAAGGACAGGGGAGAACGAACACTGAAGCTTTCTTT
CASSQGQGRTNTEAFF
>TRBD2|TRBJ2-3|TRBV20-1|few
TGCAGTGTCGCGAGCGGGGGATTCCGCACAGATACGCAGTATTTT
CSVASGGFRTDTQYF
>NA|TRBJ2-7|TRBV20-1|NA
TGCAGTGCTTCCCCCTCTGGTGGAGGGTTCGAGCAGTACTTC
CSASPSGGGFEQYF
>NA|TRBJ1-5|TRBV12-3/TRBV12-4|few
TGTGCCAGCAGGAACAGGGTAGGACAGCCCCAGCATTTT
CASRNRVGQPQHF
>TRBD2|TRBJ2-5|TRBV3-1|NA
TGTGCCAGCAGCCAAGGGACTAGCGTTCAAGAGACCCAGTACTTC
CASSQGTSVQETQYF
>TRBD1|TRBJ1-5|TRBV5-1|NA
TGCGCCAGCAGCCCACTAGGGACAGAGCCCAATCAGCCCCAGCATTTT
CASSPLGTEPNQPQHF
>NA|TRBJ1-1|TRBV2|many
TGTGCCAGCAGTGAAGAAACGGGCACTGAAGCTTTCTTT
CASSEETGTEAFF
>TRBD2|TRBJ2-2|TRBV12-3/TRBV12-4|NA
TGTGCCAGCAGTTTTTGGCGGGGGGCACGCACCGGGGAGCTGTTTTTT
CASSFWRGARTGELFF
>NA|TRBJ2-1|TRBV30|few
TGTGCCTGGAAACATCAAGGGGGCAATGAGCAGTTCTTC
CAWKHQGGNEQFF
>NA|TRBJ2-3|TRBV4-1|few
TGCGCCAGCAGCCGGAATAGCGGCGATACGCAGTATTTT
CASSRNSGDTQYF
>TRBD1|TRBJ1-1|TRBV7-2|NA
TGTGCCAGCAGCTTAGGGGGACAGGGGATGAACACTGAAGCTTTCTTT
CASSLGGQGMNTEAFF
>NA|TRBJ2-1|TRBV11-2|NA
TGTGCCAGCAGCTTAGAGGTTCAGATCGAGGGATACAATGAGCAGTTCTTC
CASSLEVQIEGYNEQFF
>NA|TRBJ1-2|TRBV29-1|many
TGCAGCGTTGATGGAGCAGGAGGCTATGGCTACACCTTC
CSVDGAGGYGYTF
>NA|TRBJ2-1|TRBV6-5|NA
TGTGCCAGCAGTTACATGGTCCCGGGGGAGCAGTTCTTC
CASSYMVPGEQFF
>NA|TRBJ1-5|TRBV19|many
TGTGCCAGTAGTAACAACATTGGGTGGGGTCAGCCCCAGCATTTT
CASSNNIGWGQPQHF
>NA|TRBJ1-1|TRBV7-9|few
TGTGCCAGCAGGAACGTTGCTGAAGCTTTCTTT
CASRNVAEAFF
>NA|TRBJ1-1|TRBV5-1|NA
TGCGCCAGCAGCTTGAGGTTAACCTCTCCTGAAGCTTTCTTT
CASSLRLTSPEAFF
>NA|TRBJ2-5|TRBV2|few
TGTGCCAGCAGTGAAGCGCGAGATACACCATCGACATACCAAGAGACCCAGTACTTC
CASSEARDTPSTYQETQYF
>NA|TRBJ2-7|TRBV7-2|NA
TGTGCCAGCAGCTTAGGTACGGACGAGCAGTACTTC
CASSLGTDEQYF
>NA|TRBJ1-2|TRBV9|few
TGTGCCAGCAGCGAGCCATCGCATGGCTACACCTTC
CASSEPSHGYTF
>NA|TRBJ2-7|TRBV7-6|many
TGTGCCAGCAGCCCCCCCGAGGGTTTCGCCTCCTACGAGCAGTACTTC
CASSPPEGFASYEQYF
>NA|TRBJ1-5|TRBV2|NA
TGTGCCAGCAGCCGGGACCTCAATCAGCCCCAGCATTTT
CASSRDLNQPQHF
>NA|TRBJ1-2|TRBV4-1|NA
TGCGCCAGCAGCCAAGTACAGAATAACTATGGCTACACCTTC
CASSQVQNNYGYTF
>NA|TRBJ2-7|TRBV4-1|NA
TGCGCCAGCAGCCAAGAGGCGGGATCCGGCGAGCAGTACTTC
CASSQEAGSGEQYF
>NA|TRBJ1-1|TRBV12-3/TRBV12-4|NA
TGTGCCAGCAGTCCCGCGGGGGGAGCTTTCTTT
CASSPAGGAFF
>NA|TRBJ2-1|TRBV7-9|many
TGTGCCAGCAGCCCGCCGGACAGTGACAATGAGCAGTTCTTC
CASSPPDSDNEQFF
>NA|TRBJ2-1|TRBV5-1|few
TGCGCCAGTGAGGTGGGGGCAGGAATGTACAATGAGCAGTTCTTC
CASEVGAGMYNEQFF
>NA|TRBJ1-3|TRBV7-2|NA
TGTGCCAGCAGCTTAGCAACAGGAAACACCATATATTTT
CASSLATGNTIYF
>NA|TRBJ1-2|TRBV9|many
TGTGCCAGCAGCCCGCAAGACAGACCCTCTAACTATGGCTACACCTTC
CASSPQDRPSNYGYTF
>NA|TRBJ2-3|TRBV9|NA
TGTGCCAGCAGCATCACTAGTGAGAGTACGCAGTATTTT
CASSITSESTQYF
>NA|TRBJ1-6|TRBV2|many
TGTGCCAGCAAACGAACTGGGGGGGAGTCACCCCTCCACTTT
CASKRTGGESPLHF
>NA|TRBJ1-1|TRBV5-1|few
TGCGCCAGCAGCTTGGGGGCAGAAACTGAAGCTTTCTTT
CASSLGAETEAFF
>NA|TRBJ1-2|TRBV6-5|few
TGTGCCAGCAATTCACAGGGACCCAACTATGGCTACACCTTC
CASNSQGPNYGYTF
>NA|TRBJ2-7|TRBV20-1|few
TGCAGTGCCCGGGACACTATCTACGAGCAGTACTTC
CSARDTIYEQYF
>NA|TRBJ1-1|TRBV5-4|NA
TGTGCCAGCAGCATGGGACAACTGAACACTGAAGCTTTCTTT
CASSMGQLNTEAFF
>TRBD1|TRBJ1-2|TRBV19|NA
TGTACCAGTAGCCCGGGACAGGGGGCTCCGAACTATGGCTACACCTTC
CTSSPGQGAPNYGYTF
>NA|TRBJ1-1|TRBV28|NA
TGTGCCAGCAGTCCTCGTTCGGTGAACACTGAAGCTTTCTTT
CASSPRSVNTEAFF
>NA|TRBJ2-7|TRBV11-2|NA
TGTGCCAGCAGCTTGAGTCATAGTGGCGAGCAGTACTTC
CASSLSHSGEQYF
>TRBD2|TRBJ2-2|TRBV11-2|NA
TGTGCCAGCAGCTCCATCCGTCTAGCGGGAGTTTACACCGGGGAGCTGTTTTTT
CASSSIRLAGVYTGELFF
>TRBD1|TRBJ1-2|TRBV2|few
TGTGCCAGGTCGGGACAGGAAAGCGATGGCTACACCTTC
CARSGQESDGYTF
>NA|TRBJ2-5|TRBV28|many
TGTGCCAGCAGTTCCCCAGGGAGCGATGGGGAGACCCAGTACTTC
CASSSPGSDGETQYF
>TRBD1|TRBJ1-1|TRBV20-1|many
TGCAGTGCTAGAGTCAGGGGGCAGGACACTGAAGCTTTCTTT
CSARVRGQDTEAFF
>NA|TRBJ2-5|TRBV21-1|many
TGTGCCAGCAGCAAAGGAAAGCGCCGGGACAGGGGGCTGGAGACCCAGTACTTC
CASSKGKRRDRGLETQYF
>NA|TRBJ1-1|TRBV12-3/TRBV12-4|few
TGTGCCAGCAGTTTGGAAGGTGGTGGCACTGAAGCTTTCTTT
CASSLEGGGTEAFF
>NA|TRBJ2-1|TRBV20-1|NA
TGCAGTGCTAGTTATATAGCGTTGGGTAATGAGCAGTTCTTC
CSASYIALGNEQFF
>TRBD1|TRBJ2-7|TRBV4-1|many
TGCGCCAGCAGCCAAGCTGGGGGACAGGAGTTTTACGAGCAGTACTTC
CASSQAGGQEFYEQYF
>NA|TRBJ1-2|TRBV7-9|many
TGTGCCAGCAGCGCCCAGCCGAACTATGGCTACACCTTC
CASSAQPNYGYTF
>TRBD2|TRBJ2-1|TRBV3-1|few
TGTGCCAGCAGCCTCTTGCCCGGGACTAGCGGGGATGAGCAGTTCTTC
CASSLLPGTSGDEQFF
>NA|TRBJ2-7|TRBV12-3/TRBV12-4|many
TGTGCCAGCAGTCCCCAGCCCTACGAGCAGTACTTC
CASSPQPYEQYF
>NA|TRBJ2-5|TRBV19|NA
TGTGCCAGTAGTATGGGAGTCGTGGAGACCCAGTACTTC
CASSMGVVETQYF
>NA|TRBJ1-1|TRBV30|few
TGTGCCTGGAGTTCAGGGATGAACACTGAAGCTTTCTTT
CAWSSGMNTEAFF
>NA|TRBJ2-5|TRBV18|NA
TGTGCCAGCTCACCCCTCGGGGCTTCAGGGCGAGAGACCCAGTACTTC
CASSPLGASGRETQYF
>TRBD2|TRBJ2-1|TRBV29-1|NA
TGCAGCGTGGGGACTAGCGGGACCCATGAGCAGTTCTTC
CSVGTSGTHEQFF
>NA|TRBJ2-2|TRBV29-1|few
TGCAGCGTTAGGATGACGAACACCGGGGAGCTGTTTTTT
CSVRMTNTGELFF
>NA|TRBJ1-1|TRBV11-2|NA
TGTGCCAGCAGCTTAGAATACAGAGCTGAAGCTTTCTTT
CASSLEYRAEAFF